These T cell receptor beta chains were read from a single sample in a study of blood T cell repertoires in COVID-19. Clones were read by immunoSEQ multiplex PCR, and TCRdb kept only the in-frame ones, dropping some. The sample carries 160,000 or so clones, around 80% recorded once. Sequencing was performed on peripheral blood. All receptors come from a man between 60 and 70 years old with active or convalescent COVID-19. CDR3s include the opening cysteine and the closing phenylalanine or tryptophan. A D gene is named only where the DNA matches it firmly. Size is stated for part of the rows, as once, few or many counts, or as a class when the clone is expanded.

DNA	CDR3	size	V	J	D
TGTGCCAGCAGCCAAGGAGAAGAGACCCAGTACTTC	CASSQGEETQYF	-	TRBV3-1/TRBV3-2	TRBJ2-5	-
TGTGCCAGCAGCTTAAGTCAGGGGGATGAGCAGTTCTTC	CASSLSQGDEQFF	-	TRBV7-3	TRBJ2-1	TRBD1
TGCAGCGTTGAATCCGGACAGGGCCCACCCGGGCAGTACTTC	CSVESGQGPPGQYF	-	TRBV29-1	TRBJ2-7	TRBD1
TGTGCCAGCAGGCGGGGGGAGGGGACCTACGAGCAGTACTTC	CASRRGEGTYEQYF	-	TRBV7-9	TRBJ2-7	TRBD2
TGTGCCACTCCAGATTGTAACTATGGCTACACCTTC	CATPDCNYGYTF	-	TRBV21-1	TRBJ1-2	-
TGTGCCAGCAGGGGTGACAGGGACACAAGCAATCAGCCCCAGCATTTT	CASRGDRDTSNQPQHF	-	TRBV6-4	TRBJ1-5	TRBD1
TGCGCCAGCAGCTTTGGTGGGACAGGGAACGGGGAAAAACTGTTTTTT	CASSFGGTGNGEKLFF	-	TRBV5-1	TRBJ1-4	TRBD1
TGTGCCAGCAGTGAAAAGGGAAGGGGAATCAATCAGCCCCAGCATTTT	CASSEKGRGINQPQHF	few	TRBV6-1	TRBJ1-5	-
TGTGCCAGCAGCTTACTAGCGGGGGCTGAGCAGTTCTTC	CASSLLAGAEQFF	-	TRBV7-3	TRBJ2-1	TRBD2
TGTGCCAGCAGGGCAGACAGGGTCTATGACACTGAAGCTTTCTTT	CASRADRVYDTEAFF	once	TRBV6-5	TRBJ1-1	TRBD1